A single T cell receptor (beta chain) is shown here with its context. Other DNA sequences in the sample encode the same CDR3. The sample comes from a study of shared clonotypes between healthy human individuals. The germline gives CDR1 SEHNR, CDR2 FQNEAQ (reference sequence). J lost 5 bases, V lost 4 bases, and 5 bases had no gene match. This CDR3 is built from 14 residues. Measured with immunoSEQ multiplex PCR; TCRdb has only the in-frame clones, and not every one. Of some 510,000 clones listed, 79% are singletons. The rearrangement joins TRBV7-9 to TRBJ1-1; TRBD1 matches 9 bases. Sequencing was done on a sample of PBMCs. The TCR originated in a woman aged 40 to 50 in good health. Some clones in this sample may be carry-over from other donors' samples. CDR3: CASSSQGAGTEAFF. The CDR3 DNA is TGTGCCAGCAGCTCACAGGGGGCTGGTACTGAAGCTTTCTTT.